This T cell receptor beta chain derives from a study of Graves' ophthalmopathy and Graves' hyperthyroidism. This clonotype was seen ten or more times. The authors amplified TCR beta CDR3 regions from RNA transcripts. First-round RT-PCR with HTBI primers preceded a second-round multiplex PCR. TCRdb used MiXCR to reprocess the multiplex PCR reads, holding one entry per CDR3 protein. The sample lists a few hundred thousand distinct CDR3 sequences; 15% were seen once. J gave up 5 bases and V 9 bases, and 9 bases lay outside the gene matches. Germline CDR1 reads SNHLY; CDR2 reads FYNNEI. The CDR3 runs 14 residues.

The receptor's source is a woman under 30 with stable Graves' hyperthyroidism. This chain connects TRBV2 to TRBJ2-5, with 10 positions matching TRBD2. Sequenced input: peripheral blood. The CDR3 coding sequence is TGTGCCAGATCGAGACTAGCGGGCAATGAGACCCAGTACTTC. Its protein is CARSRLAGNETQYF.